This is a list of T cell receptor beta chains from one sample in a study of CD8 T cells in ankylosing spondylitis. Each CDR3 protein is one row after TCRdb ran MiXCR on the 5' RACE reads. The sample includes about 400,000 distinct CDR3 sequences, about 20% of them seen just once. Sequencing was carried out using blood, either unsorted or a sorted T cell fraction (not recorded which). The receptors originated from a male donor with ankylosing spondylitis or in good health (not recorded which). Each CDR3 is given with its conserved first and last residue. The D gene is left open where the match is weak. Only part of the rows carry a size: once, few, many, or a class if the clone is expanded.

cdr3_nt | cdr3_aa | clone_size | d_call | j_call | v_call
TGTGCCAGTAGTAGACTCCCACCGGAAATAGCCAAAAACATTCAGTACTTC | CASSRLPPEIAKNIQYF | few | . | TRBJ2-4 | TRBV19
TGCGCCAGCAGCCAAGATCAGGGTCGGAACACTGAAGCTTTCTTT | CASSQDQGRNTEAFF | . | . | TRBJ1-1 | TRBV4-1
TGTGCCAGCAGCTTAGGACATCTCTGCGAGCAGTACTTC | CASSLGHLCEQYF | . | . | TRBJ2-7 | TRBV5-6
TGTGCCAGCAGCTTACAGCTAGAAGAGCAGTACTTC | CASSLQLEEQYF | . | . | TRBJ2-7 | TRBV7-9
TGTGCCACCAGTGATTTAAGTAGCTGGACCGGGGAGCTGTTTTTT | CATSDLSSWTGELFF | many | . | TRBJ2-2 | TRBV24-1
TGTGCCAGCAGCAGTCGGGGACTAGAACCCGCCCATACGCAGTATTTT | CASSSRGLEPAHTQYF | few | TRBD2 | TRBJ2-3 | TRBV12-3/TRBV12-4
TGTGCTAGTGCTTTGCAGGGGAGCAATCAGCCCCAGCATTTT | CASALQGSNQPQHF | . | . | TRBJ1-5 | TRBV12-5
TGTGCCAGCAGCTTATTGGCAGGGGACACCGGGGAGCTGTTTTTT | CASSLLAGDTGELFF | . | . | TRBJ2-2 | TRBV11-2
TGTGCCAGCAGCTTAGTTGTCCCTGAACCGGAGCAGTACTTC | CASSLVVPEPEQYF | . | . | TRBJ2-7 | TRBV7-9
TGTGCCAGCAGCGGTACAGACAGGGGGAGCTCCTACGAGCAGTACTTC | CASSGTDRGSSYEQYF | . | TRBD1 | TRBJ2-7 | TRBV7-9
TGTGCCAGCAGCCAATTGGCATTCAACACCGGGGAGCTGTTTTTT | CASSQLAFNTGELFF | . | . | TRBJ2-2 | TRBV14
TGCAGCGTTGTCGTACAAGAAGAGACCCAGTACTTC | CSVVVQEETQYF | . | . | TRBJ2-5 | TRBV29-1
TGTGCCAGCAGAGCGGGACAGTCAGTCGATGGCTACACCTTC | CASRAGQSVDGYTF | few | TRBD1 | TRBJ1-2 | TRBV6-1
TGTGCCATCAGTGAAGTAGAAAGCTACACCGGGGAGCTGTTTTTT | CAISEVESYTGELFF | few | . | TRBJ2-2 | TRBV10-3
TGTGCCAGCAGCACCCCCACAGGGATGGAAGAGACCCAGTACTTC | CASSTPTGMEETQYF | . | . | TRBJ2-5 | TRBV7-9
TGTGCCAGCAGCCTACGGGTGCCCCCAGAGACCCAGTACTTC | CASSLRVPPETQYF | . | . | TRBJ2-5 | TRBV7-8
TGTGCCAGCAGCGTCACAGGGTCCGTGGGAAACATTCAGTACTTC | CASSVTGSVGNIQYF | . | . | TRBJ2-4 | TRBV9
TGTGCCAGCAGCTACCGGGACAGTAATGAAAAACTGTTTTTT | CASSYRDSNEKLFF | . | TRBD1 | TRBJ1-4 | TRBV7-9
TGCGCCAGCAGCCAGGTCCTGTCGGATACGCAGTATTTT | CASSQVLSDTQYF | . | . | TRBJ2-3 | TRBV4-1
TGTGCCACCAGCAGGGCAGGTTTCTCTGGGGCCAACGTCCTGACTTTC | CATSRAGFSGANVLTF | few | . | TRBJ2-6 | TRBV15
TGTGCCAGCAGCTTTGAGGGCAGGGAGGTCGCCACCGGGGAGCTGTTTTTT | CASSFEGREVATGELFF | few | . | TRBJ2-2 | TRBV5-6
TGTGCCAGCAACCAGGGGCCTACAGATACGCAGTATTTT | CASNQGPTDTQYF | . | . | TRBJ2-3 | TRBV7-4
TGTGCCAGCAGTTTGGGGACTAGCATCTGGAATGAGCAGTTCTTC | CASSLGTSIWNEQFF | . | TRBD2 | TRBJ2-1 | TRBV12-3/TRBV12-4
TGTGCCAGCAGTGACTCTAGGATAGCGGCCAGCACAGATACGCAGTATTTT | CASSDSRIAASTDTQYF | few | . | TRBJ2-3 | TRBV6-4
TGCAGTGCTAGACCTAGCGGGGGGGCTTACAATGAGCAGTTCTTC | CSARPSGGAYNEQFF | . | TRBD2 | TRBJ2-1 | TRBV20-1
TGTGCCAGCAGGGTGACTAGCGGGGGGGACACCGGGGAGCTGTTTTTT | CASRVTSGGDTGELFF | . | TRBD2 | TRBJ2-2 | TRBV12-3/TRBV12-4
TGTGCCAGCATCCAGACCCCCGGGACAGGGGCCTACGAGCAGTACTTC | CASIQTPGTGAYEQYF | . | TRBD1 | TRBJ2-7 | TRBV7-9
TGCAGCGTTGAGGGTGGGGGCGACGGCGAGCAGTACTTC | CSVEGGGDGEQYF | few | . | TRBJ2-7 | TRBV29-1
TGTGCCAGCAGCCCGATGCGGGACAGTTCCTACGAGCAGTACTTC | CASSPMRDSSYEQYF | . | . | TRBJ2-7 | TRBV4-2
TGCGCCAGCAGCTTTATCTGGACCGAGAGACGTCAAGCTTTCTTT | CASSFIWTERRQAFF | . | . | TRBJ1-1 | TRBV5-1
TGCAGCGTTGAATACAGTCCTGGGGAGCAGTTCTTC | CSVEYSPGEQFF | few | . | TRBJ2-1 | TRBV29-1
TGTGCCAGCAGCTTGCCGATTGGAGAGGCCTACAATGAGCAGTTCTTC | CASSLPIGEAYNEQFF | . | . | TRBJ2-1 | TRBV7-2